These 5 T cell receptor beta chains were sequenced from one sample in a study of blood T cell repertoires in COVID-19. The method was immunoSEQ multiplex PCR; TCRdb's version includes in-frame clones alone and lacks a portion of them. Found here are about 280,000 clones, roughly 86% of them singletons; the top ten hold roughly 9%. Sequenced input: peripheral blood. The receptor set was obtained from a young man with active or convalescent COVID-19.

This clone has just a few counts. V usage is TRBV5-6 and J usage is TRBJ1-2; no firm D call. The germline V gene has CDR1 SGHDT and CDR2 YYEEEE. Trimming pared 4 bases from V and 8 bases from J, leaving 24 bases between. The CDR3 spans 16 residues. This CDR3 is CASSLVNRRPQGGYTF. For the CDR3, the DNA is TGTGCCAGCAGCCTCGTAAATAGGAGGCCTCAAGGAGGCTACACCTTC.

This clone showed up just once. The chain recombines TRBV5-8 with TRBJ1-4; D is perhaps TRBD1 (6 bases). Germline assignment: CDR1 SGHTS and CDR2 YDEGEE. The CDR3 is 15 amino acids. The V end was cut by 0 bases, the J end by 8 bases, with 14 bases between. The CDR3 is CASSLEGRGREKLFF. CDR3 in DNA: TGTGCCAGCAGCTTGGAGGGCAGGGGAAGGGAAAAACTGTTTTTT. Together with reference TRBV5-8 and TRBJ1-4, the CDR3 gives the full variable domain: EAGVTQSPTHLIKTRGQQATLRCSPISGHTSVYWYQQALGLGLQFLLWYDEGEERNRGNFPPRFSGRQFPNYSSELNVNALELEDSALYLCASSLEGRGREKLFFGSGTQLSVL.

CDR3 DNA sequence: TGTGCCAGCTCACCACCTCTTACAGGACAAGAGACCCAGTACTTC. Translating it yields CASSPPLTGQETQYF. The chain recombines TRBV18 with TRBJ2-5; D is perhaps TRBD1 (5 bases). The CDR3 spans 15 residues. V was pared by 0 bases and J by 2 bases, with 10 bases between. CDR1 is KGHSH and CDR2 is LQKENI in the germline V gene.

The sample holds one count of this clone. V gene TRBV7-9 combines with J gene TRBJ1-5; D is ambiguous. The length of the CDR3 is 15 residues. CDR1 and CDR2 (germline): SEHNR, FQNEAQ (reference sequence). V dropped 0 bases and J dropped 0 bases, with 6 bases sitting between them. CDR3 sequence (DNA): TGTGCCAGCAGCTTAGCGCGGGATAGCAATCAGCCCCAGCATTTT. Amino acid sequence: CASSLARDSNQPQHF.

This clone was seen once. The CDR3 reads CASSQGQGAGVAFF. CDR3 bases: TGTGCCAGCAGCCAAGGACAGGGGGCGGGAGTGGCTTTCTTT. This chain links TRBV3-1 (or the pseudogene TRBV3-2) with TRBJ1-1, with 10 positions matching TRBD1. Germline V lookup: CDR1 LGHDT, CDR2 YNNKEL (reference sequence). The CDR3 is 14 residues long. Germline trimming cut 1 base from V and 11 bases from J; bases unmatched to any gene: 7.